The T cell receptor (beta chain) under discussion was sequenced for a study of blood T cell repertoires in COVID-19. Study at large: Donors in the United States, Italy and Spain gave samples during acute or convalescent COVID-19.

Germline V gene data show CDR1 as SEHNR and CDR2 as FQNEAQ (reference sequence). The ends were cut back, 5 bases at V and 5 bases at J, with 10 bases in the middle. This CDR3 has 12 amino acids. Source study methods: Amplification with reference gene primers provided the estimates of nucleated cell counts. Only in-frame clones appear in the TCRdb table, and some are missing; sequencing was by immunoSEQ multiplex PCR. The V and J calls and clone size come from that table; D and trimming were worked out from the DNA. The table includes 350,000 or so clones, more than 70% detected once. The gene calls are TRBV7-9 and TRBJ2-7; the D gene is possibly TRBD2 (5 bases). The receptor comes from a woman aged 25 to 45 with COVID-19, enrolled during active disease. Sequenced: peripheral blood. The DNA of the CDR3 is TGTGCCAGCAGCCTAAATAGCGACGAGCAGTACTTC. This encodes CASSLNSDEQYF.